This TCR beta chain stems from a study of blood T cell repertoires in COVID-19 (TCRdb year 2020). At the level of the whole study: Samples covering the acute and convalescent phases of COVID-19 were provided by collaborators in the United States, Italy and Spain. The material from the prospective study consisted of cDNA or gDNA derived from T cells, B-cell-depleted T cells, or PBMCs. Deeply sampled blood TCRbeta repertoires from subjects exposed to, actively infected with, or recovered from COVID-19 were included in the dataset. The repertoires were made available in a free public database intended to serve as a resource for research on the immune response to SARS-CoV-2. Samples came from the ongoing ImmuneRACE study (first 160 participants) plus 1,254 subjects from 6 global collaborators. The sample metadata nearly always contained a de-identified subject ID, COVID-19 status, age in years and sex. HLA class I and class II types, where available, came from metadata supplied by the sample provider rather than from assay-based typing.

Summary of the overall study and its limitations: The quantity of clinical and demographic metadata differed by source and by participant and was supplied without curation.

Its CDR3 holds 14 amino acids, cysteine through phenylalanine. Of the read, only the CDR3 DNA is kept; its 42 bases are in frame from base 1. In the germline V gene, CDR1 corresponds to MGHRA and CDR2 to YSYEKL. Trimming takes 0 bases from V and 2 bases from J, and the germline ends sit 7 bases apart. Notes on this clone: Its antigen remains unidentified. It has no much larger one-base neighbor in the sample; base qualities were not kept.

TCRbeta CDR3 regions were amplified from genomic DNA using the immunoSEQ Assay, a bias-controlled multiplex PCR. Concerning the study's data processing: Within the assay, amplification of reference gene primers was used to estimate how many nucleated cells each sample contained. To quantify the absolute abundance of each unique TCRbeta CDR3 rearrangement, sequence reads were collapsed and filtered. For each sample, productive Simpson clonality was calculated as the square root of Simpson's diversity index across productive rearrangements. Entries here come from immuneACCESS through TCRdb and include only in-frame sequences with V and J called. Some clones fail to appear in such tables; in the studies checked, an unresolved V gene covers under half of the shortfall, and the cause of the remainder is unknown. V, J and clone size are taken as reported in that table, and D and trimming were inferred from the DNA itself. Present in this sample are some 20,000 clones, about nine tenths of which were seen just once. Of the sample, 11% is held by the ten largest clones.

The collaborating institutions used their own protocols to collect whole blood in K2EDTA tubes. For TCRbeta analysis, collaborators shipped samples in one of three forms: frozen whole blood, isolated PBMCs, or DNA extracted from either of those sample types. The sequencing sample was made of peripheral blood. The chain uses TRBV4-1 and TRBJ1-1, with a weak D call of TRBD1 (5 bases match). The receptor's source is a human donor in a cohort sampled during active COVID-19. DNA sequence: TGCGCCAGCAGCCAAGATCAGGGTAACACTGAAGCTTTCTTT. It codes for CASSQDQGNTEAFF.